This T cell receptor (beta chain) was obtained from a study of CD8 T cells in ankylosing spondylitis. Turning to this clonotype: What it binds is unknown.

Points from the study as a whole: Disease-linked clones were reportedly significantly enriched in matched ankylosing spondylitis synovial fluid. It appeared that ankylosing spondylitis blood was characterized by a TCR beta motif of several highly homologous variants. Clones linked to disease, bearing a CD8+ phenotype, were relatively rare in peripheral blood. In synovial fluid and blood from reactive arthritis, some motif variants were previously reported.

Making use of molecular barcodes, quantitative 5'-RACE generated TCR beta libraries. MiXCR was run by TCRdb on the 5' RACE reads, yielding one entry per CDR3 protein. The data hold over 700,000 distinct CDR3 sequences, with over 15% observed a single time. The V and J ends lost 4 bases and 9 bases respectively, with 10 bases between them. The CDR3 is made up of 12 amino acids. Germline V gene lookup returns CDR1 MNHNS and CDR2 SASEGT. Sequenced: blood, either unsorted or a sorted T cell fraction (not recorded which). The source is a male donor with ankylosing spondylitis. The chain is built from TRBV6-1 and TRBJ1-5; D not certain. For the CDR3, the DNA is TGTGCCAGCAGTGCGATTCTTCCGCCCCAGCATTTT. Protein sequence: CASSAILPPQHF.